The 17 T cell receptor beta chains below come from one sample, sequenced in a study of blood T cells in healthy people across ages. Next came a second PCR, run for about 7 to 12 cycles, which used a sample-barcoded 5' primer along with a J-beta primer mix. MiXCR, run by TCRdb on the 5' RACE reads, gives a single entry per CDR3 protein. This table has over 1,500,000 distinct CDR3 sequences, about 39% appearing once. The sample taken for sequencing was blood. These receptors all stem from a human donor in good health.

This clonotype has only a few counts. This chain links TRBV20-1 with TRBJ2-1, with a tentative D call TRBD1 (6 bases). CDR1 and CDR2 from the germline V gene are DFQATT and SNEGSKA (reference sequence). The CDR3 loop spans 16 amino acids. Trimming removed 2 bases at V and 7 bases at J, with 21 bases between. DNA of the CDR3: TGCAGTGCTAGATCACTGGGGGACAAGGGTTTTAATGAGCAGTTCTTC. As protein: CSARSLGDKGFNEQFF.

This clonotype showed up just a few times. The chain recombines TRBV20-1 with TRBJ2-7, with D unclear. Germline CDR1 is DFQATT and CDR2 is SNEGSKA (reference sequence). V gave up 0 bases and J gave up 8 bases, with 14 bases separating them. This CDR3 is built from 13 residues. CDR3 in DNA: TGCAGTGCTAGAGATCTTCACGGCGTAAAGCAGTACTTC. Translation gives CSARDLHGVKQYF.

CDR3 amino acids: CASSVGSAGLTFTYEQYF. The CDR3 coding sequence is TGTGCCAGCAGCGTAGGGTCGGCAGGGCTGACTTTTACCTACGAGCAGTACTTC. The chain carries TRBV9 and TRBJ2-7; D might be TRBD1 (5 bases). Germline V gene lookup returns CDR1 SGDLS and CDR2 YYNGEE. The V end lost 0 bases, the J end lost 2 bases, and 21 bases lay between the germline ends. This CDR3 spans 18 amino acids.

This chain connects TRBV7-9 to TRBJ1-1, with 7 bases lining up with TRBD1. CDR3 length: 15 residues. The trim removed 4 bases at V and 4 bases at J, leaving 9 bases unmatched. In germline, CDR1 is SEHNR, CDR2 FQNEAQ (reference sequence). The CDR3 is CASSSAWGTVTEAFF. The CDR3 bases are TGTGCCAGCAGCTCCGCCTGGGGGACAGTCACTGAAGCTTTCTTT.

This clonotype has just a few counts. The gene calls are TRBV2 and TRBJ2-3; D is uncertain. The CDR3 consists of 10 residues. In germline, CDR1 is SNHLY, CDR2 FYNNEI. Trimming removed 5 bases from V and 14 bases from J, with 11 bases in between. The CDR3 DNA sequence: TGTGCCAGCAGTTTCGGAGCGTGGTATTTT. Translated: CASSFGAWYF.

The chain has TRBV29-1 and TRBJ1-3; TRBD1 agrees at 7 bases. V lost 7 bases to trimming and J lost 1 base; unmatched junction nucleotides: 7. Germline values: CDR1 SQVTM, CDR2 ANQGSEA. CDR3 size: 14 residues. The CDR3 DNA reads TGCAGCGGAGGCACAGGGGATTCTGGAAACACCATATATTTT. Its translation: CSGGTGDSGNTIYF.

The V and J genes are TRBV4-3 and TRBJ2-6; a possible D gene is TRBD2 (6 bases). Germline CDR1 is LGHNA and CDR2 is YSLEER. The CDR3 loop spans 18 amino acids. Trimming cost V 1 base and J 2 bases, with 15 bases left between them. The CDR3 sequence is CASSQGLAREAGANVLTF. The CDR3 region has the DNA TGCGCCAGCAGCCAAGGCCTGGCCAGGGAGGCTGGGGCCAACGTCCTGACTTTC.

A few counts support this clonotype. The gene calls are TRBV2 and TRBJ2-1; TRBD2 matches at 8 bases. The CDR3 extends over 14 amino acids. J lost 3 bases, V lost 11 bases, and 9 bases had no gene match. Germline values: CDR1 SNHLY, CDR2 FYNNEI. CDR3 DNA: TGTGCCGGAACTAGCGGACTCTTCTACAATGAGCAGTTCTTC. Translated: CAGTSGLFYNEQFF.

A few counts support this clonotype. This chain uses TRBV20-1 with TRBJ2-1; 10 positions match TRBD1. Trimming took 5 bases from V and 7 from J; bases not matched to a gene: 5. There are 13 residues in the CDR3. Germline CDR1 reads DFQATT; CDR2 reads SNEGSKA (reference sequence). Here the CDR3 reads CSARTGGLNEQFF. The CDR3 DNA sequence: TGCAGTGCTCGGACAGGGGGTCTTAATGAGCAGTTCTTC.

This clonotype has ten or more counts. The chain links TRBV29-1 to TRBJ2-5; D remains ambiguous. CDR1 and CDR2 from the germline V gene are SQVTM and ANQGSEA. V lost 6 bases, J lost 1 base, and 12 bases lay in between. This CDR3 has 13 residues. The CDR3 coding sequence is TGCAGCGTCCACCATTGGGGCCAAGAGACCCAGTACTTC. It yields the protein CSVHHWGQETQYF.

This clonotype occurred a few times. This sequence joins TRBV27 and TRBJ2-1; 11 positions agree with TRBD1. The CDR3 runs 18 residues. Germline V gives CDR1 MNHEY, CDR2 SMNVEV (reference sequence). The V and J ends lost 0 bases and 4 bases, in that order; junction bases with no gene match: 8. The CDR3 sequence is CASSLSPGQGALYNEQFF. CDR3 DNA: TGTGCCAGCAGTTTATCCCCCGGACAGGGGGCCCTATACAATGAGCAGTTCTTC.

This clonotype was recorded a few times. The junction does not match germline at one end; this may be a read error. V usage is TRBV20-1 and J usage is TRBJ1-5; TRBD1 matches at 12 bases. Germline V CDR1 and CDR2: DFQATT, SNEGSKA (reference sequence). This CDR3 is built from 16 residues. CDR3 sequence reads: CSARDRGQSLDQPQHF. CDR3 bases: TGCAGTGCTCGGGACAGGGGGCAATCATTAGATCAGCCTCAGCATTTT.

This sequence joins TRBV12-3 or TRBV12-4 and TRBJ2-1; D is perhaps TRBD1 or TRBD2 (6 bases each). This CDR3 is 13 amino acids long. With 3 bases removed from V and 8 bases from J, the gap between germline ends came to 11 bases. CDR3 DNA: TGTGCCAGCAGTTTTTGGAGGGGGGATGAGCAGTTCTTC. The encoded protein is CASSFWRGDEQFF.

The chain has TRBV27 and TRBJ2-1, with D possibly matching TRBD2 (6 bases). V lost 5 bases, J lost 5 bases, and 19 bases lay in between. The CDR3 sequence is 16 residues long. Per the germline V gene, CDR1 is MNHEY and CDR2 is SMNVEV (reference sequence). The CDR3 DNA follows: TGTGCCAGCAGTCCCTCCTCGGGGGTCATCAACAATGAGCAGTTCTTC. This codes for CASSPSSGVINNEQFF.

V usage is TRBV29-1 and J usage is TRBJ1-4; TRBD1 matches at 7 bases. The trim removed 0 bases at V and 7 bases at J, leaving 8 bases unmatched. Germline assignment: CDR1 SQVTM and CDR2 ANQGSEA. The CDR3 runs 15 residues. CDR3 DNA: TGCAGCGTTGAAGACCCCACAGGGGACGGTGAAAAACTGTTTTTT. This encodes CSVEDPTGDGEKLFF. The whole variable domain, filled in from reference TRBV29-1 and TRBJ1-4, reads SAVISQKPSRDICQRGTSLTIQCQVDSQVTMMFWYRQQPGQSLTLIATANQGSEATYESGFVIDKFPISRPNLTFSTLTVSNMSPEDSSIYLCSVEDPTGDGEKLFFGSGTQLSVL.

In its sample, this clonotype was seen a few times. The chain is built from TRBV4-1 and TRBJ2-1; the D gene could be TRBD1 or TRBD2 (7 bases each). Trimming took off 6 bases at V and 9 bases at J, with 21 bases between the two ends. Germline V gene lookup returns CDR1 MGHRA and CDR2 YSYEKL. The CDR3 spans 15 residues. The CDR3 reads CASRQIWGRDSEQFF. The CDR3 DNA reads as TGCGCCAGCAGGCAAATTTGGGGGAGGGACAGTGAGCAGTTCTTC.

The chain joins TRBV29-1 to TRBJ1-2; D ambiguous. V was shortened by 0 bases and J by 4 bases, with 15 bases between the two germline ends. Germline V gene sequence: CDR1 SQVTM, CDR2 ANQGSEA. The CDR3 contains 15 residues. The CDR3 here is CSVEETATTFYGYTF. The CDR3 coding sequence is TGCAGCGTTGAAGAGACGGCGACCACTTTCTATGGCTACACCTTC.